The 9 T cell receptor beta chains listed next were all sequenced from one sample in a study of T-cell reconstitution after alpha-beta-depleted transplantation in children. This sample's TCRbeta library carried unique molecular identifier barcodes. Each CDR3 protein gets one entry after TCRdb re-called the PCR reads with MiXCR. Here the sample spans fewer than 700,000 distinct CDR3 sequences, approximately 13% being singletons. Here the sequenced sample was PBMCs, mostly from graft donor cells, taken 360 days after TCRalphabeta/CD19-depleted stem cell transplant. These receptors were obtained from a male patient under 18 who had a stem cell transplant for acute myeloid leukemia, so the T cells may come from the graft donor.

This clonotype was found a few times. V and J are TRBV19 and TRBJ2-6; no firm D call. The germline V gene has CDR1 LNHDA and CDR2 SQIVND (reference sequence). Trimming cost V 5 bases and J 0 bases, with 14 bases left between them. This CDR3 is 17 amino acids long. CDR3 DNA: TGTGCCAGTAGTCCTAATGGACGGCCCTCTGGGGCCAACGTCCTGACTTTC. Translated, it gives CASSPNGRPSGANVLTF.

This clonotype was seen more than once but under ten times. DNA for the CDR3: TGTGCCAGCAGTTTTCCGGGACAGGGGGTTGGGGAGCAGTACTTC. It specifies CASSFPGQGVGEQYF. V is TRBV12-3 or TRBV12-4 and J is TRBJ2-7; 11 nucleotides agree with TRBD1. Trimming took 3 bases from V and 7 from J; bases not matched to a gene: 8. The CDR3 spans 15 residues.

This clonotype has just a few counts. The chain combines TRBV19 with TRBJ2-1; 7 nucleotides match TRBD1. The CDR3 totals 18 residues. Germline lookup yields CDR1 LNHDA and CDR2 SQIVND (reference sequence). V trimming: 2 bases; J trimming: 3 bases; junction bases outside the gene matches: 13. DNA of the CDR3: TGTGCCAGTAGTATATGGGGCAGGGGGACAGCCTACTACAATGAGCAGTTCTTC. This encodes CASSIWGRGTAYYNEQFF.

This chain uses TRBV12-3 or TRBV12-4 with TRBJ2-3; 9 bases match TRBD2. V lost 5 bases, J lost 12 bases, and 6 bases stayed unmatched. This CDR3 contains 12 residues. The CDR3 sequence is CASSLKREAQYF. CDR3 DNA sequence: TGTGCCAGCAGTCTCAAGCGGGAGGCTCAGTATTTT.

This clonotype has a count of ten or more. The chain is built from TRBV5-1 and TRBJ2-7, with 7 bases identical to TRBD1. Germline V gene lookup returns CDR1 SGHRS and CDR2 YFSETQ. The CDR3 runs 15 residues. The junction had 8 bases not matched to a gene; V was cut back by 3 bases and J by 2 bases. The chain's CDR3 is CASSSTGDLAYEQYF. DNA of the CDR3: TGCGCCAGCAGCTCAACAGGGGATCTGGCCTACGAGCAGTACTTC. Complete variable domain (other parts from reference TRBV5-1 and TRBJ2-7): KAGVTQTPRYLIKTRGQQVTLSCSPISGHRSVSWYQQTPGQGLQFLFEYFSETQRNKGNFPGRFSGRQFSNSRSEMNVSTLELGDSALYLCASSSTGDLAYEQYFGPGTRLTVT.

This clonotype was found a few times. CDR3 amino acids: CASSATPLGRADEQFF. The CDR3 coding sequence is TGTGCCAGCAGCGCTACCCCTCTCGGGAGGGCCGATGAGCAGTTCTTC. The rearrangement joins TRBV9 to TRBJ2-1; 8 bases agree with TRBD2. CDR1 is SGDLS, CDR2 YYNGEE, per germline. The V and J ends lost 3 bases and 8 bases, in that order; junction bases with no gene match: 13. This CDR3 comprises 16 residues.

Many counts were recorded for this clonotype. This chain connects TRBV29-1 to TRBJ2-7, with D maybe TRBD2 (6 bases). V was cut by 7 bases and J by 3 bases, with 16 bases left in between. In germline, CDR1 is SQVTM, CDR2 ANQGSEA. This CDR3 comprises 13 residues. The CDR3: CSAGRDLNYEQYF. CDR3 nucleotide sequence: TGCAGCGCCGGGCGGGATCTCAACTACGAGCAGTACTTC.

The table lists this clonotype with many counts. The chain uses TRBV29-1 and TRBJ2-5; 12 bases agree with TRBD1. Germline-derived CDR1 and CDR2 are SQVTM and ANQGSEA. This CDR3 spans 17 amino acids. Trimming cost V 7 bases and J 3 bases; bases outside gene matches: 15. The CDR3, as DNA: TGCAGCGAGAAGAACCGGGACAGGGGGCGATTGGAAGAGACCCAGTACTTC. Translated: CSEKNRDRGRLEETQYF.

The chain uses TRBV28 and TRBJ1-5; 9 bases match TRBD1. CDR3 length equals 15 residues. The J segment lost 4 bases and the V segment lost 5 bases, leaving 6 bases of the junction unmatched. Germline V gene data show CDR1 as MDHEN and CDR2 as SYDVKM. In nucleotides, the CDR3 is TGTGCCAGCAGTGGAGGGACAGGGATAAATCAGCCCCAGCATTTT. Its translation: CASSGGTGINQPQHF.